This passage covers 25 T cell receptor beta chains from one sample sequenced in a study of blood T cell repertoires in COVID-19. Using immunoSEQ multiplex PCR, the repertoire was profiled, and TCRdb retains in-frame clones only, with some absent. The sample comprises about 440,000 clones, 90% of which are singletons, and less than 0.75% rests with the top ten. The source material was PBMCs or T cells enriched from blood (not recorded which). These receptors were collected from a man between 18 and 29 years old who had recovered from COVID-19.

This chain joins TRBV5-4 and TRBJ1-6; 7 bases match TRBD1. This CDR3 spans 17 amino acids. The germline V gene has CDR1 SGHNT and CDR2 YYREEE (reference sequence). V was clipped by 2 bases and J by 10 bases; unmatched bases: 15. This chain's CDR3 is CASSLEFNRGGESPLHF. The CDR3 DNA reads TGTGCCAGCAGCTTAGAATTCAACAGGGGTGGTGAATCACCCCTCCACTTT.

This chain's CDR3 is CASSLFGGEETQYF. The CDR3 bases are TGTGCCAGCAGTCTCTTCGGGGGTGAAGAGACCCAGTACTTC. The chain has TRBV7-6 and TRBJ2-5; tentatively, D is TRBD2 (6 bases). This CDR3 is built from 14 residues. Germline values: CDR1 SGHVS, CDR2 FNYEAQ. Trimming took 6 bases from V and 3 from J, leaving 14 bases between them.

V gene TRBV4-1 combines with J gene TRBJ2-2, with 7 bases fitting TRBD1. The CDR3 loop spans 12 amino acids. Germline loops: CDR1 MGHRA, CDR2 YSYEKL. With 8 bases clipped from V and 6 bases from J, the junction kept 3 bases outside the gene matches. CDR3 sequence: CASQQGSGELFF. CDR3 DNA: TGCGCCAGCCAACAGGGGTCCGGGGAGCTGTTTTTT.

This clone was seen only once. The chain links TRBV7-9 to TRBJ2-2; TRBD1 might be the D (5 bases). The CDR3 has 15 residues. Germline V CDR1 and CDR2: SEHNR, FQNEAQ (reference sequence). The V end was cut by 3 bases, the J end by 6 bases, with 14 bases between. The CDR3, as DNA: TGTGCCAGCAGCTTTGAACTATCAGGGCCCGGGGAGCTGTTTTTT. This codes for CASSFELSGPGELFF.

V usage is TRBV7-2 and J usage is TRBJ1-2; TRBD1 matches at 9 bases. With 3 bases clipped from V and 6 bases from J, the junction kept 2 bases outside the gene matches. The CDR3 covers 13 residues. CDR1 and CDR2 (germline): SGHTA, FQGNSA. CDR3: CASSFRQGDGYTF. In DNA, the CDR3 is TGTGCCAGCAGCTTCCGACAGGGGGATGGCTACACCTTC.

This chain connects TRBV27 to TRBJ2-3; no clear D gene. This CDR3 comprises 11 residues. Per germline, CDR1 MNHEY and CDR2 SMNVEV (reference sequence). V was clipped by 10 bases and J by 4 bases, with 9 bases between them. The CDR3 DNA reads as TGTGCCACTCCCGGGTCAGATACGCAGTATTTT. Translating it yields CATPGSDTQYF.

CDR3 region: CASSLSQSSGHEQFF. The CDR3 nucleotides read TGTGCCAGCAGTTTATCACAGAGTTCTGGCCATGAGCAGTTCTTC. This rearrangement joins TRBV27 to TRBJ2-1; D uncertain. Per germline, CDR1 MNHEY and CDR2 SMNVEV (reference sequence). V lost 0 bases to trimming and J lost 8 bases, with 14 bases between them. The CDR3 length is 15 residues.

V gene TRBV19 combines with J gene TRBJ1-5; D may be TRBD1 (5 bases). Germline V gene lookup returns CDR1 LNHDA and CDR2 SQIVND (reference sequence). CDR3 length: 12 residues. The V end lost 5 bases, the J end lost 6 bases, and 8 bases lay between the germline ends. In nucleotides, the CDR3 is TGTGCCAGTAGTCGCGGGGCTCAGCCCCAGCATTTT. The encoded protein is CASSRGAQPQHF.

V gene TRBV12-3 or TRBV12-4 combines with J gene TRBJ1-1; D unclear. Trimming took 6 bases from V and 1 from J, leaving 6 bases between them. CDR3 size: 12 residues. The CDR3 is CASSLSNTEAFF. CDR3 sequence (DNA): TGTGCCAGCAGCCTATCGAACACTGAAGCTTTCTTT.

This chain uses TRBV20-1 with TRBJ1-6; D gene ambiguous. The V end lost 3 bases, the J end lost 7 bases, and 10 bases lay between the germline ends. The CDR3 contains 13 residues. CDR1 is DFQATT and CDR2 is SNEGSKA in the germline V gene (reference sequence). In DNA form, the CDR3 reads TGCAGTGCTAGTTTGCAGGCAAATTCACCCCTCCACTTT. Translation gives CSASLQANSPLHF.

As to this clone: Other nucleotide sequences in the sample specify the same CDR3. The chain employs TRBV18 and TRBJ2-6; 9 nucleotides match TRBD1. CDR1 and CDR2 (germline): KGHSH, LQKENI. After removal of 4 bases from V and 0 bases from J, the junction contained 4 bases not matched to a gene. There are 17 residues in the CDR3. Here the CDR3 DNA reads TGTGCCAGCTCACGGGGACAGGGTAACTCTGGGGCCAACGTCCTGACTTTC. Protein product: CASSRGQGNSGANVLTF.

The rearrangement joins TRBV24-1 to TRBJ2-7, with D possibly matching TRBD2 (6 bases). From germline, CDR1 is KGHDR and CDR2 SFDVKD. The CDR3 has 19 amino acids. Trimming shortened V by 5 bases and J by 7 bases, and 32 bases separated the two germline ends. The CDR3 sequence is CATSVVEGDRDFRLWEQYF. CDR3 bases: TGTGCCACCAGTGTCGTTGAAGGTGACCGGGACTTTCGGCTATGGGAGCAGTACTTC.

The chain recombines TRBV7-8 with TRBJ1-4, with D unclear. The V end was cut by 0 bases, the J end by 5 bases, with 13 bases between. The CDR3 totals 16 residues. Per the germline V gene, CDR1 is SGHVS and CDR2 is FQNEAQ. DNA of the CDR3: TGTGCCAGCAGCTTAGCGCCGAGGGCCGCAAATGAAAAACTGTTTTTT. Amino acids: CASSLAPRAANEKLFF.

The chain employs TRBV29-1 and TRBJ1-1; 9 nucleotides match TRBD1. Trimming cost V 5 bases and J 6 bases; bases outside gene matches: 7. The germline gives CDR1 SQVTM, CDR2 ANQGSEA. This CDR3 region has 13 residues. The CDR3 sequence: CSVTQGQGSEAFF. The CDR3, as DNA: TGCAGCGTTACCCAAGGACAGGGGTCTGAAGCTTTCTTT.

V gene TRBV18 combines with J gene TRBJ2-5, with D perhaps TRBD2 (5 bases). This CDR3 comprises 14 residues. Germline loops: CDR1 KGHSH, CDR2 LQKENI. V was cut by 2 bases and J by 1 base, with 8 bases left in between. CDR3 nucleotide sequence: TGTGCCAGCTCACCAGGCCTAGCCCAAGAGACCCAGTACTTC. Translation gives CASSPGLAQETQYF.

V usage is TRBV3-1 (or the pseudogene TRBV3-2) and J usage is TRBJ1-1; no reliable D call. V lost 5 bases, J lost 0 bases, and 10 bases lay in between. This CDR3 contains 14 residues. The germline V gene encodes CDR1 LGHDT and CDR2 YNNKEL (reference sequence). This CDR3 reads CASSFSGVNTEAFF. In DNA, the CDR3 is TGTGCCAGCAGCTTCTCCGGGGTGAACACTGAAGCTTTCTTT.

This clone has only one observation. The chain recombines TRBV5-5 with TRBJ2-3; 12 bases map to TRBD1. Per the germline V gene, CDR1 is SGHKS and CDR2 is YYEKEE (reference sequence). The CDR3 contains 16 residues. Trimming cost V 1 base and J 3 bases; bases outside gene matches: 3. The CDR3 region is CASSLTGQGATDTQYF. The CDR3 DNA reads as TGTGCCAGCAGCTTGACGGGACAGGGGGCTACAGATACGCAGTATTTT.

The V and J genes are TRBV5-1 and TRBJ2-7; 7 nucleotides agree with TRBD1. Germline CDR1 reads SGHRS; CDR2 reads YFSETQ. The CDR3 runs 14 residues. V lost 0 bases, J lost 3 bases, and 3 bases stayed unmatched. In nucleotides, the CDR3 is TGCGCCAGCAGCTTGGGACAGGGAATCTACGAGCAGTACTTC. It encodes CASSLGQGIYEQYF.

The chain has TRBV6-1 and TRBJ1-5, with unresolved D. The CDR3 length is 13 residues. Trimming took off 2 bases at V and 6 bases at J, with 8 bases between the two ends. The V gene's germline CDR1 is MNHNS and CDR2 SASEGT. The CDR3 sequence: CASSEFFGQPQHF. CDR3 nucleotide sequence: TGTGCCAGCAGTGAATTCTTCGGTCAGCCCCAGCATTTT.

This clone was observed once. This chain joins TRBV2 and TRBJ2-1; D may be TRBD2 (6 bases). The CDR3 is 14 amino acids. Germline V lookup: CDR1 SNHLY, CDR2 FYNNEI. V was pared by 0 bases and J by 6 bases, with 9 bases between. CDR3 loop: CASSEALARNEQFF. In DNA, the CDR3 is TGTGCCAGCAGTGAAGCACTAGCCCGCAATGAGCAGTTCTTC. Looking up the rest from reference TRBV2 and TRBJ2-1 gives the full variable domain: EPEVTQTPSHQVTQMGQEVILRCVPISNHLYFYWYRQILGQKVEFLVSFYNNEISEKSEIFDDQFSVERPDGSNFTLKIRSTKLEDSAMYFCASSEALARNEQFFGPGTRLTVL.

CDR3 nucleotides: TGTGCCAGCGGGGGGGACTATGGCTACACCTTC. This sequence encodes CASGGDYGYTF. The chain links TRBV2 to TRBJ1-2, with D maybe TRBD1 (5 bases). Germline V gene sequence: CDR1 SNHLY, CDR2 FYNNEI. V lost 8 bases to trimming and J lost 3 bases, with 7 bases between them. The CDR3 covers 11 residues.

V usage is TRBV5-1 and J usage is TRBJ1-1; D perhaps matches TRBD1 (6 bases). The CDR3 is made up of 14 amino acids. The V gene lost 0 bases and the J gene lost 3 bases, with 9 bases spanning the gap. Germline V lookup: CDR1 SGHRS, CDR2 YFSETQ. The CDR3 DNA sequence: TGCGCCAGCAGCTTGGGCTGGACAGACACTGAAGCTTTCTTT. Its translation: CASSLGWTDTEAFF.

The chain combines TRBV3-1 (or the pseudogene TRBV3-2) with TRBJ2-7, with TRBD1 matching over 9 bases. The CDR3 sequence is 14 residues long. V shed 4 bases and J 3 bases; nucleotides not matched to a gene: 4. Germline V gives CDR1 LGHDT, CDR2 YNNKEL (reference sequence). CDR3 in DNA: TGTGCCAGCAGCCGATGGACAGGGGACTACGAGCAGTACTTC. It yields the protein CASSRWTGDYEQYF.

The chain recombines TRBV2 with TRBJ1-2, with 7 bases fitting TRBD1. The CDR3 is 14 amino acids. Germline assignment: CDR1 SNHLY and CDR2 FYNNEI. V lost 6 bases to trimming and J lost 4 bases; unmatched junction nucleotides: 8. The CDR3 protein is CASSVDRISYGYTF. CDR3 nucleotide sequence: TGTGCCAGCAGCGTGGACAGGATAAGCTATGGCTACACCTTC.

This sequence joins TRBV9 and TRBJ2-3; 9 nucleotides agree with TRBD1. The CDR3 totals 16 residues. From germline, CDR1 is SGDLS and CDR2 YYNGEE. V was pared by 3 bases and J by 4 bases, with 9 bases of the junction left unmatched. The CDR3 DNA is TGTGCCAGCAGCGCCGGACAGGGGCCGTCGGCAGATACGCAGTATTTT. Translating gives CASSAGQGPSADTQYF. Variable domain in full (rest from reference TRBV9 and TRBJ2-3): DSGVTQTPKHLITATGQRVTLRCSPRSGDLSVYWYQQSLDQGLQFLIQYYNGEERAKGNILERFSAQQFPDLHSELNLSSLELGDSALYFCASSAGQGPSADTQYFGPGTRLTVL.